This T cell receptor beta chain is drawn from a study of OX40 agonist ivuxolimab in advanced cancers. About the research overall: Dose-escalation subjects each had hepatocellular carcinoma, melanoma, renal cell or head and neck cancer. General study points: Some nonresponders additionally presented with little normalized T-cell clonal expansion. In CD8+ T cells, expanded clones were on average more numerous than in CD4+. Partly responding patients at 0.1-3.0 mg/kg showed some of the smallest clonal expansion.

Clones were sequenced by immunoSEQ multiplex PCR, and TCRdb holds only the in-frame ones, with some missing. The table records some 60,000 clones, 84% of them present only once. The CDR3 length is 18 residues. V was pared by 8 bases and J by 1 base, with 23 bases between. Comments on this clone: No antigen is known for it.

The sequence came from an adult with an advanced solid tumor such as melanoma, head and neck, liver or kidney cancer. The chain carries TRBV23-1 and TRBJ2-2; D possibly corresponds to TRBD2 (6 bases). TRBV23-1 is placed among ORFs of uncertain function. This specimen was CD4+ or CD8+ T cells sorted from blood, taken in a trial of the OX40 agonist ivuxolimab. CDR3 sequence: CASAPSNRRLENTGELFF. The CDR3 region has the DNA TGCGCCAGCGCCCCCTCCAACAGGAGACTAGAGAACACCGGGGAGCTGTTTTTT.